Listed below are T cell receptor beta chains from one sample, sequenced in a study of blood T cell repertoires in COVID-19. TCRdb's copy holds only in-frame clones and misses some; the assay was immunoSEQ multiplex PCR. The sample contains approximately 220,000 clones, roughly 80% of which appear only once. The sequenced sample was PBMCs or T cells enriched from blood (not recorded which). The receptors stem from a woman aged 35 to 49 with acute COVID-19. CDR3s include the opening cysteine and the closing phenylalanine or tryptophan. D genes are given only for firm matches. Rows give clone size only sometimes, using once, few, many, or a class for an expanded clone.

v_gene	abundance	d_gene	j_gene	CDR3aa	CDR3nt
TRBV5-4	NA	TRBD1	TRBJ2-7	CASSLPGQGSYEQYF	TGTGCCAGCAGCTTGCCGGGACAGGGTTCCTACGAGCAGTACTTC
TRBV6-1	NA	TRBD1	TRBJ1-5	CASREPTGAPLNQPQHF	TGTGCCAGCAGGGAACCAACAGGGGCGCCCCTCAATCAGCCCCAGCATTTT
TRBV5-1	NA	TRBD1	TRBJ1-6	CASRTGANSPLHF	TGCGCCAGCAGGACAGGGGCGAATTCACCCCTCCACTTT
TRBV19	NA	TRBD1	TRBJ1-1	CAISQGSTEAFF	TGTGCCATTTCACAGGGGAGCACTGAAGCTTTCTTT
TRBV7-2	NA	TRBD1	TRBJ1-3	CASSSRQGNSGNTIYF	TGTGCCAGCAGCTCAAGACAGGGAAACTCTGGAAACACCATATATTTT
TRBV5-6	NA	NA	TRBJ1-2	CASSPTIGDLVNYGYTF	TGTGCCAGCAGCCCTACCATCGGTGACCTAGTTAACTATGGCTACACCTTC
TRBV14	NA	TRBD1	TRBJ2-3	CASSHPDRMMTDTQYF	TGTGCCAGCAGCCACCCGGACAGGATGATGACAGATACGCAGTATTTT
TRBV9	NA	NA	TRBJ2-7	CASSTHPGGPSGSYEQYF	TGTGCCAGCAGCACTCACCCGGGGGGCCCTAGCGGCTCCTACGAGCAGTACTTC
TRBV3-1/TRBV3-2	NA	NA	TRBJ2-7	CASSQERNEQYF	TGTGCCAGCAGCCAGGAGAGAAACGAGCAGTACTTC
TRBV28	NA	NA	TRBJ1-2	CASREDLNYGYTF	TGTGCCAGCAGAGAGGACTTAAACTATGGCTACACCTTC
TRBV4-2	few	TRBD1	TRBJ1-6	CASSQVDEGATSPLHF	TGTGCCAGCAGCCAAGTAGACGAGGGGGCGACTTCACCCCTCCACTTT
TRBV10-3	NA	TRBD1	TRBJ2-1	CASSGTGGMVIEQFF	TGTGCCTCCTCCGGGACAGGGGGCATGGTAATTGAGCAGTTCTTC
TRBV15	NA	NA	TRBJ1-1	CATSRVMTSSEAFF	TGTGCCACCAGCAGAGTCATGACATCCAGTGAAGCTTTCTTT
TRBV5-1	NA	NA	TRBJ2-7	CASSLGAYEQYF	TGCGCCAGCAGCTTGGGAGCCTACGAGCAGTACTTC
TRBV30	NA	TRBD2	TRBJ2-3	CAWSNGGGTDTQYF	TGTGCCTGGAGTAATGGGGGGGGCACAGATACGCAGTATTTT
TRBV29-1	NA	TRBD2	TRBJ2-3	CSLSDGRSTDTQYF	TGCAGCTTATCGGACGGGAGGAGCACAGATACGCAGTATTTT
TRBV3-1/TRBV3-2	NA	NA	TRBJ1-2	CASSHALSLGPNYGYTF	TGTGCCAGCAGCCACGCCCTCAGCCTTGGGCCCAACTATGGCTACACCTTC
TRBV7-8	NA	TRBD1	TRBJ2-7	CASSSRTGRYEQYF	TGTGCCAGCAGCTCTCGGACAGGGCGATACGAGCAGTACTTC
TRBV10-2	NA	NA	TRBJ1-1	CASLSNTEAFF	TGCGCCAGCTTAAGCAACACTGAAGCTTTCTTT
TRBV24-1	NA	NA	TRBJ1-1	CATRSNTEAFF	TGTGCCACCAGGAGCAACACTGAAGCTTTCTTT
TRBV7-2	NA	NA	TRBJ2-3	CASRLARGTDTQYF	TGTGCCAGCCGACTGGCACGGGGCACAGATACGCAGTATTTT
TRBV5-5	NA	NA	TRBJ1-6	CASSLGQDNSPLHF	TGTGCCAGCAGCTTGGGACAGGATAATTCACCCCTCCACTTT
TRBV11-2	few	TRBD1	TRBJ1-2	CASSLSIGDRGPGLYGYTF	TGTGCCAGCAGCTTATCCATAGGGGACAGGGGTCCCGGACTCTATGGCTACACCTTC
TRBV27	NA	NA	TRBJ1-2	CASSGGEGGYTF	TGTGCCAGCAGTGGGGGGGAGGGTGGCTACACCTTC
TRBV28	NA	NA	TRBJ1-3	CASRPGGPDPGTGNTIYF	TGTGCCAGCAGACCCGGGGGGCCGGACCCTGGCACTGGAAACACCATATATTTT
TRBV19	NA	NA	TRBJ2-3	CASSSRENAQYF	TGTGCCAGTAGTAGCAGGGAAAACGCGCAGTATTTT
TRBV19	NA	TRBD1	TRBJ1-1	CASSIGAGGTEAFF	TGTGCCAGTAGTATTGGTGCAGGGGGCACTGAAGCTTTCTTT
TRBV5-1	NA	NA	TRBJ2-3	CASRGGGESTDTQYF	TGCGCCAGCCGGGGCGGGGGCGAGAGCACAGATACGCAGTATTTT
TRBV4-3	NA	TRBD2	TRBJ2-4	CASSPTSGLAKNIQYF	TGCGCCAGCAGCCCAACTAGCGGATTAGCCAAAAACATTCAGTACTTC
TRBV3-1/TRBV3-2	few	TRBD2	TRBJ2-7	CASSEGTSGSDEQYF	TGTGCCAGCAGCGAAGGGACTAGCGGGAGCGACGAGCAGTACTTC
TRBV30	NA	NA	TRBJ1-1	CAWSVRTGGNTEAFF	TGTGCCTGGAGTGTACGGACGGGGGGGAACACTGAAGCTTTCTTT
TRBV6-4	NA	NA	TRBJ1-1	CASSEIQGARAFF	TGTGCCAGCAGTGAGATACAGGGTGCCCGGGCTTTCTTT
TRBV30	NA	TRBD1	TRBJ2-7	CAWSVGQGTYEQYF	TGTGCCTGGAGTGTAGGACAGGGAACCTACGAGCAGTACTTC
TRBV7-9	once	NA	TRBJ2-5	CASTQAPQETQYF	TGTGCCAGTACACAGGCTCCACAAGAGACCCAGTACTTC
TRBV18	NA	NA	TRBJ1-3	CASSPLGAGTVRNTIYF	TGTGCCAGCTCACCACTGGGGGCAGGAACCGTTCGGAACACCATATATTTT
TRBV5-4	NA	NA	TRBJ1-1	CASSLARGMNTEAFF	TGTGCCAGCAGCTTGGCCAGGGGAATGAACACTGAAGCTTTCTTT
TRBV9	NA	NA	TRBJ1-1	CASSVEGQNTEAFF	TGTGCCAGCAGCGTAGAGGGGCAGAACACTGAAGCTTTCTTT
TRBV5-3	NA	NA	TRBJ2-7	CARTPDRGEQYF	TGTGCCAGAACCCCCGACCGGGGCGAGCAGTACTTC
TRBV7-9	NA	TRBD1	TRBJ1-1	CASSFHGTGNTEAFF	TGTGCCAGCAGCTTTCACGGGACAGGGAACACTGAAGCTTTCTTT
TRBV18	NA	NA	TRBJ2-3	CASSPTGPLSTDTQYF	TGTGCCAGCTCACCGACAGGTCCGTTGAGCACAGATACGCAGTATTTT
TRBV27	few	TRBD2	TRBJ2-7	CASSLGLAGPYEQYF	TGTGCCAGCAGTTTAGGGCTAGCGGGGCCCTACGAGCAGTACTTC
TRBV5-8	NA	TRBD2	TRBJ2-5	CASSEGLAGQETQYF	TGTGCCAGCAGCGAGGGACTAGCGGGGCAAGAGACCCAGTACTTC
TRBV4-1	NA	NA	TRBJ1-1	CASSPELGTISSDTEAFF	TGCGCCAGCAGCCCAGAACTTGGGACAATCTCATCCGACACTGAAGCTTTCTTT
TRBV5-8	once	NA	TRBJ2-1	CASSLRGVNEQFF	TGTGCCAGCAGCCTCAGGGGGGTCAATGAGCAGTTCTTC
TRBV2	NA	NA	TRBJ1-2	CASSDPGGYTF	TGTGCCAGCAGTGACCCGGGAGGCTACACCTTC
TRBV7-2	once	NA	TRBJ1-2	CASSLDHTANYGYTF	TGTGCCAGCAGCTTAGACCACACCGCTAACTATGGCTACACCTTC
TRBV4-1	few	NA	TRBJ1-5	CASSQGQEVNQPQHF	TGCGCCAGCAGCCAAGGACAGGAAGTCAATCAGCCCCAGCATTTT
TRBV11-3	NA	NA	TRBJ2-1	CASSKGGGFGEQFF	TGTGCCAGCTCTAAGGGGGGGGGTTTTGGTGAGCAGTTCTTC
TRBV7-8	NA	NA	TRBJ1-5	CASSLERGWGNQPQHF	TGTGCCAGCAGCTTAGAGCGGGGCTGGGGCAATCAGCCCCAGCATTTT
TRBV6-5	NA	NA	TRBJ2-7	CASSTHSRGSYEQYF	TGTGCCAGCAGTACTCACTCCCGAGGATCCTACGAGCAGTACTTC
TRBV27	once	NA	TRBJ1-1	CASSLYGGWDTEAFF	TGTGCCAGCAGTTTATATGGAGGGTGGGACACTGAAGCTTTCTTT
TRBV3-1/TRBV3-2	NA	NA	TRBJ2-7	CASSRAPKEQYF	TGTGCCAGCAGCCGGGCCCCTAAGGAGCAGTACTTC
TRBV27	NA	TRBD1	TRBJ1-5	CASRLQGAISNQPQHF	TGTGCCAGCAGGTTGCAGGGGGCAATTAGCAATCAGCCCCAGCATTTT
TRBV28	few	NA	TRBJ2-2	CASSPSPSRAGELFF	TGTGCCAGCAGTCCCTCCCCTTCTAGAGCCGGGGAGCTGTTTTTT
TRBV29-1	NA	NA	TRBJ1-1	CSVVDSLSEAFF	TGCAGCGTTGTGGACAGTCTATCTGAAGCTTTCTTT
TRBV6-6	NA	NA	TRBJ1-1	CASSYYGTTGEAFF	TGTGCCAGCAGTTACTATGGGACAACCGGTGAAGCTTTCTTT
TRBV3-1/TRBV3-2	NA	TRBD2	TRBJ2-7	CASSQTSGMGEEYF	TGTGCCAGCAGCCAAACTAGCGGGATGGGGGAGGAGTACTTC
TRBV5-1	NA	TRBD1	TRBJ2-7	CASSLLQGAPGEQYF	TGCGCCAGCAGCTTATTACAGGGGGCGCCAGGCGAGCAGTACTTC
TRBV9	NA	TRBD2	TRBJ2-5	CASSELAGGPQETQYF	TGTGCCAGCAGCGAACTAGCGGGGGGGCCCCAAGAGACCCAGTACTTC